This T cell receptor (beta chain) was captured in a study of blood T cell repertoires in COVID-19. Study summary: The United States, Italy and Spain provided the acute and convalescent COVID-19 samples. Nucleic acid was either cDNA or gDNA, and it came from T cells, B-cell-depleted T cells, or PBMCs.

Trimming cost V 2 bases and J 5 bases, with 9 bases left between them. This CDR3 is built from 13 residues. CDR1 SGHVS and CDR2 FQNEAQ come from the germline V gene. Authors' processing steps: Estimation of nucleated cell counts was performed using reference gene primer amplification. Data came from immunoSEQ multiplex PCR; TCRdb stores just in-frame clones and leaves some out. The V and J calls and clone size are taken from that table; D and trimming were inferred from the DNA. The sample lists over 100,000 clones; more than 80% were seen once. This TCR came from a man in his sixties with acute or convalescent COVID-19. The chain uses TRBV7-8 and TRBJ1-1; a possible D gene is TRBD1 (5 bases). Sequenced sample: peripheral blood. The CDR3 spells CASSLKGLTEAFF. CDR3 coding DNA: TGTGCCAGCAGCTTAAAGGGGTTAACTGAAGCTTTCTTT.